Sequencing of this T cell receptor (beta chain) was carried out in a study of spatial heterogeneity in lung cancer. Study details: Combinations of a unique TCR and a UMI were tallied in raw reads, and on average each appeared more than ten times.

This clonotype is large in the sample. Antigen unknown. The time point is: sample taken at primary tumor resection. Without sorting, whole RNA was sequenced from tumor, nontumor lung or frozen PBMC. Study-wide points: For expanded intratumoral alpha and beta TCRs, counts tracked tumor mutation counts. In tumor T cells, estimated coverage reached around 7.6% for alpha chains and approximately 13% for beta chains.

V was trimmed by 2 bases and J by 3 bases, leaving 14 bases between them. CDR1 is MDHEN, CDR2 SYDVKM, per germline. This CDR3 region has 16 residues. In the library, each TCR cDNA molecule bore its own unique molecular identifier. TCRdb reanalysed the 5' RACE reads using MiXCR and keeps one entry per CDR3 protein. The table includes some 850 distinct CDR3 sequences, 35% detected once. Sequencing used lung tumor tissue, obtained at surgery. The receptor's source is a male donor with early-stage non-small cell lung cancer. This chain joins TRBV28 and TRBJ2-1; the D gene is possibly TRBD1 (6 bases). CDR3 in DNA: TGTGCCAGCAGTTTAGAGAAGGGGGTGAACTACAATGAGCAGTTCTTC. As protein: CASSLEKGVNYNEQFF.